What follows are 32 T cell receptor beta chains derived from one specimen sequenced in a study of blood T cell repertoires in COVID-19. TCRdb's table, derived via immunoSEQ multiplex PCR, lists solely in-frame clones and lacks some. This sample carries some 57,000 clones, around nine tenths of them seen once, and the ten largest clones take under 1.3%. Sequenced material: peripheral blood. Receptor source: a man in his 70s with acute or convalescent COVID-19.

The chain links TRBV7-3 to TRBJ2-7, with D unclear. The V gene's germline CDR1 is SGHTA and CDR2 FQGTGA. CDR3 length equals 14 residues. V was trimmed by 2 bases and J by 5 bases, leaving 13 bases between them. Here the CDR3 reads CASSLGLGSHEQYF. The CDR3 region has the DNA TGTGCCAGCAGCTTAGGGCTTGGAAGCCACGAGCAGTACTTC.

This clone was detected once. The chain employs TRBV3-1 (or the pseudogene TRBV3-2) and TRBJ2-3, with TRBD1 as a possible D gene (6 bases). CDR3 length: 16 residues. V was shortened by 1 base and J by 8 bases, with 19 bases between the two germline ends. Per the germline V gene, CDR1 is LGHDT and CDR2 is YNNKEL (reference sequence). The CDR3 loop is CASSQAGRGHLSTQYF. In nucleotides, the CDR3 is TGTGCCAGCAGCCAAGCAGGTCGGGGACACCTTTCTACGCAGTATTTT.

The chain employs TRBV10-3 and TRBJ2-2; no firm D call. The V end was cut by 0 bases, the J end by 0 bases, with 11 bases between. From germline, CDR1 is ENHRY and CDR2 SYGVKD. This CDR3 has 17 residues. Here the CDR3 DNA reads TGTGCCATCAGTGAGTCGAATGGCGGAACGAACACCGGGGAGCTGTTTTTT. Residues: CAISESNGGTNTGELFF.

The rearrangement uses TRBV14 and TRBJ2-7; 7 positions agree with TRBD2. The CDR3 has 19 residues. J gave up 0 bases and V 2 bases, and 16 bases lay outside the gene matches. The germline V gene has CDR1 SGHDN and CDR2 FVKESK. The CDR3 loop is CASSQRPGRRTRNSYEQYF. As DNA, the CDR3 is TGTGCCAGCAGCCAAAGACCGGGACGGAGGACTAGAAACTCCTACGAGCAGTACTTC.

The V and J genes are TRBV7-9 and TRBJ1-6, with 7 bases fitting TRBD1. Losses at the gene ends were 5 bases for V and 6 bases for J; bases not matched to a gene: 4. Germline lookup yields CDR1 SEHNR and CDR2 FQNEAQ (reference sequence). This CDR3 spans 14 amino acids. For the CDR3, the DNA is TGTGCCAGCAGCACGCGACAGGGTAATTCACCCCTCCACTTT. Translation gives CASSTRQGNSPLHF. The whole variable domain, filled in from reference TRBV7-9 and TRBJ1-6, reads DTGVSQNPRHKITKRGQNVTFRCDPISEHNRLYWYRQTLGQGPEFLTYFQNEAQLEKSRLLSDRFSAERPKGSFSTLEIQRTEQGDSAMYLCASSTRQGNSPLHFGNGTRLTVT.

This chain's CDR3 is CASSPTGTPKGEQFF. The DNA of the CDR3 is TGCGCCAGCAGCCCGACCGGGACTCCGAAGGGAGAGCAGTTCTTC. The chain uses TRBV4-1 and TRBJ2-1, with D maybe TRBD2 (6 bases). Deletions cut 4 bases from V and 10 bases from J, with 20 bases between. The CDR3 is 15 amino acids. Germline values: CDR1 MGHRA, CDR2 YSYEKL.

V usage is TRBV29-1 and J usage is TRBJ2-5; 8 bases match TRBD2. Germline CDR1 is SQVTM and CDR2 is ANQGSEA. With V trimmed by 0 bases and J by 7 bases, 7 bases remained unmatched. The CDR3 spans 14 residues. CDR3 residues: CSVEDPGGMGTQYF. The CDR3, as DNA: TGCAGCGTTGAAGATCCGGGAGGGATGGGGACCCAGTACTTC.

The chain employs TRBV2 and TRBJ2-5, with 9 bases that match TRBD2. In germline, CDR1 is SNHLY, CDR2 FYNNEI. J was trimmed by 5 bases and V by 5 bases; bases with no gene match: 12. There are 16 residues in the CDR3. CDR3 DNA sequence: TGTGCCAGCAGTCCATTACCCGGGACTAGCAGCGAGACCCAGTACTTC. It yields the protein CASSPLPGTSSETQYF.

Written as DNA, the CDR3 is TGCGCCAGCAGCGCGGGACAGGCAAGCAATCAGCCCCAGCATTTT. Amino acids: CASSAGQASNQPQHF. The V and J genes are TRBV10-2 and TRBJ1-5; 8 bases fit TRBD1. Per germline, CDR1 WSHSY and CDR2 SAAADI. The CDR3 has 15 residues. J was trimmed by 1 base and V by 6 bases; bases with no gene match: 5.

The V and J genes are TRBV5-1 and TRBJ2-2, with 7 bases matching TRBD2. This CDR3 is built from 16 residues. The V gene end was trimmed by 4 bases and the J gene end by 0 bases; junction bases not matched to a gene: 6. Per the germline V gene, CDR1 is SGHRS and CDR2 is YFSETQ. The CDR3 nucleotides are TGCGCCAGCAGCGGCGGGGGACGTGCGAACACCGGGGAGCTGTTTTTT. It codes for CASSGGGRANTGELFF.

This sequence joins TRBV29-1 and TRBJ2-7, with 9 bases lining up with TRBD1. The CDR3 length is 15 residues. The germline gives CDR1 SQVTM, CDR2 ANQGSEA. With 6 bases clipped from V and 0 bases from J, the junction kept 9 bases outside the gene matches. The CDR3: CSVRTGVPFSYEQYF. CDR3 nucleotide sequence: TGCAGCGTCAGGACAGGGGTCCCCTTCTCCTACGAGCAGTACTTC.

The rearrangement uses TRBV15 and TRBJ2-7; 7 bases are shared with TRBD2. V gave up 3 bases and J gave up 3 bases; unmatched junction bases: 5. CDR1 is LNHNV and CDR2 is YYDKDF in the germline V gene (reference sequence). CDR3 size: 14 residues. In DNA form, the CDR3 reads TGTGCCACCAGCAGGGGGGGGGACGGCTACGAGCAGTACTTC. Translation: CATSRGGDGYEQYF.

In DNA, the CDR3 is TGTGCCAGCAGCCCAGGTATCACAGATACGCAGTATTTT. Translation: CASSPGITDTQYF. The V call is TRBV7-9, the J call TRBJ2-3; unclear D gene. The V end lost 5 bases, the J end lost 2 bases, and 8 bases lay between the germline ends. The CDR3 consists of 13 residues. CDR1 SEHNR and CDR2 FQNEAQ come from the germline V gene (reference sequence).

The V gene is TRBV9, the J gene TRBJ2-3; D possibly corresponds to TRBD2 (6 bases). CDR3 length: 16 residues. Per the germline V gene, CDR1 is SGDLS and CDR2 is YYNGEE. The V and J ends lost 0 bases and 0 bases respectively, with 11 bases between them. CDR3 protein: CASSVVGGLSTDTQYF. CDR3 nucleotides: TGTGCCAGCAGCGTAGTTGGAGGGCTGAGCACAGATACGCAGTATTTT.

This clone was recorded once. V and J are TRBV18 and TRBJ2-3; D perhaps matches TRBD1 (5 bases). The CDR3 has 15 residues. In germline, CDR1 is KGHSH, CDR2 LQKENI. The ends were cut back, 8 bases at V and 2 bases at J, with 17 bases in the middle. The CDR3 loop reads CASTRVSLSTDTQYF. CDR3 DNA sequence: TGTGCCAGCACCAGGGTCTCCCTGTCCACAGATACGCAGTATTTT.

This chain joins TRBV7-3 and TRBJ2-1; TRBD1 matches at 8 bases. The CDR3 runs to 15 residues. Germline lookup yields CDR1 SGHTA and CDR2 FQGTGA. V lost 5 bases to trimming and J lost 3 bases; unmatched junction nucleotides: 6. The CDR3: CASSPGTGGYNEQFF. The DNA for the CDR3 is TGTGCCAGCAGCCCCGGTACAGGGGGCTACAATGAGCAGTTCTTC.

A single count supports this clone. The chain combines TRBV12-5 with TRBJ1-1; TRBD1 might be the D (5 bases). The CDR3 runs 13 residues. In germline, CDR1 is LGHNT, CDR2 FRNRAP. Trimming removed 6 bases from V and 6 bases from J, with 14 bases in between. CDR3 loop: CASGPQGWAEAFF. The DNA of the CDR3 is TGTGCTAGTGGACCTCAGGGTTGGGCTGAAGCTTTCTTT.

J is TRBJ2-6 and V is TRBV28; 7 bases match TRBD1. The V and J ends lost 6 bases and 2 bases, in that order; junction bases with no gene match: 1. Germline V gene sequence: CDR1 MDHEN, CDR2 SYDVKM. The CDR3 sequence is 14 residues long. CDR3 in DNA: TGTGCCAGCAGAACAGGGGCTGGGGCCAACGTCCTGACTTTC. Its protein is CASRTGAGANVLTF.

This rearrangement joins TRBV7-2 to TRBJ2-3; 15 bases fit TRBD2. Trimming at V came to 5 bases and at J to 6 bases, leaving 3 bases not matched to a gene. The CDR3 extends over 15 amino acids. Germline V gene data show CDR1 as SGHTA and CDR2 as FQGNSA. CDR3 region: CASSPGTSGGDTQYF. CDR3 nucleotides: TGTGCCAGCAGCCCTGGGACTAGCGGGGGGGATACGCAGTATTTT.

Note on this clone: The sample contains more than one DNA sequence encoding this CDR3. This chain uses TRBV12-3 or TRBV12-4 with TRBJ2-5, with unresolved D. The CDR3 covers 13 residues. Trimming pared 3 bases from V and 2 bases from J, leaving 7 bases between. CDR3 region: CASSFGGQETQYF. The DNA for the CDR3 is TGTGCCAGCAGTTTTGGCGGTCAAGAGACCCAGTACTTC.

The chain couples TRBV11-2 to TRBJ2-5, with 7 bases identical to TRBD1. The CDR3 is made up of 15 amino acids. Germline V lookup: CDR1 SGHAT, CDR2 FQNNGV. The J segment lost 2 bases and the V segment lost 6 bases, leaving 9 bases of the junction unmatched. The CDR3 region is CASSVYTGAQETQYF. CDR3 DNA: TGTGCCAGCAGTGTATATACAGGGGCACAAGAGACCCAGTACTTC.

The chain employs TRBV29-1 and TRBJ2-1; 12 nucleotides align to TRBD2. Germline loops: CDR1 SQVTM, CDR2 ANQGSEA. The V segment lost 3 bases and the J segment 5 bases; nucleotides outside the gene matches: 5. This CDR3 contains 15 residues. The CDR3: CSVDGLAGLDNEQFF. In nucleotides, the CDR3 is TGCAGCGTTGACGGACTAGCGGGATTGGACAATGAGCAGTTCTTC.

The genes are TRBV6-2 or TRBV6-3 and TRBJ1-2; 10 bases fit TRBD1. The CDR3 has 14 residues. Looked up from germline, CDR1 is MNHEY and CDR2 is SVGEGT. Germline trimming cut 0 bases from V and 5 bases from J; bases unmatched to any gene: 0. CDR3 bases: TGTGCCAGCAGTTACTCGGACAGGGGGTATGGCTACACCTTC. Its translation: CASSYSDRGYGYTF.

The chain couples TRBV7-8 to TRBJ2-1, with 11 nucleotides matching TRBD2. Germline-derived CDR1 and CDR2 are SGHVS and FQNEAQ. The CDR3 is 16 amino acids. The J segment lost 4 bases and the V segment lost 1 base, leaving 3 bases of the junction unmatched. The CDR3 region is CASSLGLAGRYNEQFF. DNA of the CDR3: TGTGCCAGCAGCTTAGGACTAGCGGGAAGATACAATGAGCAGTTCTTC.

The gene calls are TRBV24-1 and TRBJ2-7, with 8 bases matching TRBD2. This CDR3 has 16 amino acids. Germline-derived CDR1 and CDR2 are KGHDR and SFDVKD. The V gene end was trimmed by 5 bases and the J gene end by 2 bases; junction bases not matched to a gene: 10. The CDR3 loop reads CATSGLGRGVTYEQYF. In DNA, the CDR3 is TGTGCCACCAGTGGTCTGGGGCGGGGGGTAACCTACGAGCAGTACTTC.

The chain is built from TRBV5-6 and TRBJ1-1; maybe TRBD1 (5 bases). The CDR3 consists of 14 residues. Germline CDR1 reads SGHDT; CDR2 reads YYEEEE. Trimming pared 4 bases from V and 5 bases from J, leaving 15 bases between. CDR3 nucleotide sequence: TGTGCCAGCAGCATGGGACTTGGTGATACTGAAGCTTTCTTT. This codes for CASSMGLGDTEAFF.

This chain joins TRBV10-2 and TRBJ1-3, with D tentatively TRBD1 (5 bases). Trimming took off 0 bases at V and 4 bases at J, with 10 bases between the two ends. The germline CDR1 and CDR2 sequences are WSHSY and SAAADI. The CDR3 sequence is 15 residues long. CDR3 in amino acids: CASSESGTYGNTIYF. The CDR3 nucleotides are TGCGCCAGCAGTGAGTCCGGGACTTACGGAAACACCATATATTTT.

The chain links TRBV19 to TRBJ1-2; TRBD1 matches at 8 bases. The germline CDR1 and CDR2 sequences are LNHDA and SQIVND (reference sequence). This CDR3 comprises 14 residues. The trim removed 6 bases at V and 2 bases at J, leaving 5 bases unmatched. CDR3 amino acids: CASRTGERNYGYTF. Written as DNA, the CDR3 is TGTGCCAGTAGGACAGGGGAAAGAAACTATGGCTACACCTTC.

The sample holds a few counts of this clone. V is TRBV27 and J is TRBJ2-7; maybe TRBD2 (6 bases). This CDR3 contains 15 residues. Germline V gene data show CDR1 as MNHEY and CDR2 as SMNVEV (reference sequence). V was clipped by 6 bases and J by 0 bases, with 15 bases between them. CDR3 region: CASSRRREPSYEQYF. DNA for the CDR3: TGTGCCAGCAGCCGTCGTCGGGAGCCCTCCTACGAGCAGTACTTC.

The chain is built from TRBV3-1 (or the pseudogene TRBV3-2) and TRBJ2-7; D unclear. Trimming removed 1 base at V and 6 bases at J, with 10 bases between. This CDR3 contains 13 residues. Germline loops: CDR1 LGHDT, CDR2 YNNKEL (reference sequence). Here the CDR3 DNA reads TGTGCCAGCAGCCAAGGGCTGCGACTCGAGCAGTACTTC. The encoded protein is CASSQGLRLEQYF.

This chain uses TRBV11-3 with TRBJ2-3; tentatively, D is TRBD2 (6 bases). In germline, CDR1 is SGHNT, CDR2 YENEEA. The CDR3 runs 16 residues. With 1 base removed from V and 0 bases from J, the gap between germline ends came to 11 bases. This CDR3 is CASSLGRRGSTDTQYF. The CDR3 DNA follows: TGTGCCAGCAGCTTAGGGCGGCGGGGTAGCACAGATACGCAGTATTTT.

The rearrangement uses TRBV10-2 and TRBJ2-3; weak D call: TRBD2 (5 bases). Trimming shortened V by 5 bases and J by 4 bases, and 16 bases separated the two germline ends. The CDR3 has 15 amino acids. Germline lookup yields CDR1 WSHSY and CDR2 SAAADI. The CDR3 protein is CASSRRATQSDTQYF. DNA for the CDR3: TGCGCCAGCAGTCGGCGGGCGACACAGTCAGATACGCAGTATTTT.